Following are 10 T cell receptor beta chains from one sample sequenced in a study of shared clonotypes between healthy human individuals. The table came from immunoSEQ multiplex PCR; TCRdb's copy has only in-frame clones and leaves some out. The data show about 590,000 clones, roughly 96% seen once. Terminally differentiated effector memory CD45RA+ cells were left out of the naive CD8 fraction, which was CD45RO-negative and positively selected for CCR7. Sample: naive CD8+ T cells sorted from blood. The receptors here all came from a woman in her 30s in good health.

The sample holds one count of this clone. The chain is built from TRBV6-1 and TRBJ2-7; D is unclear. Trimming removed 6 bases at V and 4 bases at J, with 4 bases between. CDR1 and CDR2 (germline): MNHNS, SASEGT. The CDR3 loop spans 10 amino acids. The CDR3 loop is CASRKYEQYF. Here the CDR3 DNA reads TGTGCCAGCAGAAAATACGAGCAGTACTTC.

This chain's CDR3 is CASNTHRASSYNEQFF. The CDR3 DNA follows: TGTGCCAGCAATACCCACAGGGCGAGCTCCTACAATGAGCAGTTCTTC. This chain joins TRBV28 and TRBJ2-1, with D tentatively TRBD1 (6 bases). The germline V gene has CDR1 MDHEN and CDR2 SYDVKM. The ends were cut back, 7 bases at V and 0 bases at J, with 16 bases in the middle. The CDR3 has 16 amino acids. The complete variable domain, with remaining parts taken from reference TRBV28 and TRBJ2-1, reads DVKVTQSSRYLVKRTGEKVFLECVQDMDHENMFWYRQDPGLGLRLIYFSYDVKMKEKGDIPEGYSVSREKKERFSLILESASTNQTSMYLCASNTHRASSYNEQFFGPGTRLTVL.

This clone was seen just once. V gene TRBV2 combines with J gene TRBJ2-7; possible D gene TRBD2, 5 bases. Germline V gene lookup returns CDR1 SNHLY and CDR2 FYNNEI. With 3 bases removed from V and 3 bases from J, the gap between germline ends came to 15 bases. The CDR3 spans 15 residues. The CDR3 nucleotides read TGTGCCAGCAGTGACAGCGGCGTAGGGATCTACGAGCAGTACTTC. This sequence encodes CASSDSGVGIYEQYF.

This clone was counted once. This chain connects TRBV5-4 to TRBJ2-3; perhaps D is TRBD1 or TRBD2 (6 bases each). Trimming removed 7 bases from V and 0 bases from J, with 9 bases in between. Germline V CDR1 and CDR2: SGHNT, YYREEE (reference sequence). The CDR3 consists of 13 residues. CDR3 in amino acids: CASGGPSTDTQYF. The CDR3 DNA follows: TGTGCCAGCGGGGGGCCGAGCACAGATACGCAGTATTTT.

The chain uses TRBV19 and TRBJ2-7, with D possibly being TRBD2 (7 bases). Germline values: CDR1 LNHDA, CDR2 SQIVND (reference sequence). V was shortened by 7 bases and J by 3 bases, with 13 bases between the two germline ends. This CDR3 has 13 residues. The CDR3, as DNA: TGTGCCAGTAACGGGGGGCTGGGCTACGAGCAGTACTTC. Its translation: CASNGGLGYEQYF.

The chain is built from TRBV7-6 and TRBJ2-5; D ambiguous. V was pared by 2 bases and J by 2 bases, with 9 bases between. The CDR3 is made up of 14 amino acids. Germline V gene lookup returns CDR1 SGHVS and CDR2 FNYEAQ. The CDR3 sequence: CASSLLGGQETQYF. The CDR3 bases are TGTGCCAGCAGCTTATTGGGCGGTCAAGAGACCCAGTACTTC. Filled out from reference TRBV7-6 and TRBJ2-5, the complete variable domain reads GAGVSQSPRYKVTKRGQDVALRCDPISGHVSLYWYRQALGQGPEFLTYFNYEAQQDKSGLPNDRFSAERPEGSISTLTIQRTEQRDSAMYRCASSLLGGQETQYFGPGTRLLVL.

This sequence joins TRBV11-2 and TRBJ1-3; 7 bases map to TRBD1. The CDR3 extends over 15 amino acids. Germline V gene lookup returns CDR1 SGHAT and CDR2 FQNNGV. V gave up 5 bases and J gave up 0 bases; unmatched junction bases: 4. The CDR3 region is CASSTQGRSGNTIYF. The DNA of the CDR3 is TGTGCCAGCAGCACACAGGGGCGCTCTGGAAACACCATATATTTT. The whole variable domain, filled in from reference TRBV11-2 and TRBJ1-3, reads EAGVAQSPRYKIIEKRQSVAFWCNPISGHATLYWYQQILGQGPKLLIQFQNNGVVDDSQLPKDRFSAERLKGVDSTLKIQPAKLEDSAVYLCASSTQGRSGNTIYFGEGSWLTVV.

The genes are TRBV27 and TRBJ2-3, with D tentatively TRBD1 (6 bases). The V end was cut by 5 bases, the J end by 6 bases, with 18 bases between. The CDR3 is 15 residues long. In germline, CDR1 is MNHEY, CDR2 SMNVEV (reference sequence). The CDR3 bases are TGTGCCAGCAGTCATAGGGGGAGTCCCGCCGATACGCAGTATTTT. It is translated as CASSHRGSPADTQYF.

The chain has TRBV6-5 and TRBJ2-5, with TRBD2 as a possible D gene (5 bases). The DNA end is more similar to TRBJ2-7, so the J call may be wrong. From germline, CDR1 is MNHEY and CDR2 SVGAGI. The CDR3 consists of 16 residues. The CDR3 region has the DNA TGTGCCAGCAGTTATTTTCCGCAGTCCCGGGACTACGAGCAGTACTTC. Protein product: CASSYFPQSRDYEQYF.

This clone is a singleton in its sample. Other DNA sequences in this specimen translate into the identical CDR3. The chain carries TRBV28 and TRBJ1-2, with D tentatively TRBD1 (6 bases). Germline CDR1 reads MDHEN; CDR2 reads SYDVKM. The CDR3 consists of 13 residues. Trimming stripped 5 bases from V and 7 bases from J, with 14 bases between. The CDR3 DNA reads as TGTGCCAGCAGTCTCAGGGGTCCTAGTGGCTACACCTTC. Amino acid sequence: CASSLRGPSGYTF.